These T cell receptor beta chains were read from a single sample in a study of T-cell memory formation after mild COVID-19. TCRdb called the 5' RACE reads again in MiXCR, with one record for every CDR3 protein. The table lists about 88,000 distinct CDR3 sequences, 25% of them singletons, with 42% in the top ten. The material sequenced was PBMCs or a T cell subset sorted from them (not recorded which). The source is a man aged 18 to 29 who had mild COVID-19 (a few samples of this study predate the infection). Cell type and time point are not known. Both conserved end residues are part of each CDR3. Each record gives: V gene, J gene, D gene, clone size, CDR3 DNA, CDR3 protein. The D gene is left open where the match is weak. Some rows have no size entry. The others give once, few or many, or a class for an expanded clone.

TRBV7-9	TRBJ1-6	NA	few	TGTGCCAGCAGCTTAGACCGGGGTGCTTATAATTCACCCCTCCACTTT	CASSLDRGAYNSPLHF
TRBV7-2	TRBJ1-3	NA	few	TGTGCCAGCAGCTTACCAGGATCTGGAAACACCATATATTTT	CASSLPGSGNTIYF
TRBV12-3/TRBV12-4	TRBJ2-1	NA	few	TGTGCCAGCACAGTTACGGGGATTGAGCAGTTCTTC	CASTVTGIEQFF
TRBV7-2	TRBJ2-3	NA	NA	TGTGCCAGCAGCTTAGGGTGGCGGCTCACAGATACGCAGTATTTT	CASSLGWRLTDTQYF
TRBV9	TRBJ2-5	TRBD2	few	TGTGCCAGCAGCCCAGCGGGGGGGTTCCAAGAGACCCAGTACTTC	CASSPAGGFQETQYF
TRBV20-1	TRBJ2-2	NA	NA	TGCAGTGCTATACCCGAGAACACCGGGGAGCTGTTTTTT	CSAIPENTGELFF
TRBV5-6	TRBJ2-1	NA	NA	TGTGCCAGCAGCTTGGTTGGATCGTACAATGAGCAGTTCTTC	CASSLVGSYNEQFF
TRBV12-5	TRBJ2-1	NA	NA	TGTGCTAGTGGTTTGCAAAATGAGCAGTTCTTC	CASGLQNEQFF
TRBV29-1	TRBJ2-7	NA	few	TGCAGCGTTGAAGTAACGGACTTCTCCTACGAGCAGTACTTC	CSVEVTDFSYEQYF
TRBV15	TRBJ2-5	NA	NA	TGTGCCACCAGCATGGCCGGGTTCCAAGAGACCCAGTACTTC	CATSMAGFQETQYF
TRBV28	TRBJ2-1	TRBD2	NA	TGTGCCAGCAGTTTACCCCGCAGCGGGGCCAGCTCCTACAATGAGCAGTTCTTC	CASSLPRSGASSYNEQFF
TRBV20-1	TRBJ2-1	TRBD2	many	TGCAGTGCTAGAGATAGCGGGGGACCCTACAATGAGCAGTTCTTC	CSARDSGGPYNEQFF
TRBV3-1	TRBJ2-3	NA	NA	TGTGCCAGCAGCCAAGTTTTGTCGGATACGCAGTATTTT	CASSQVLSDTQYF
TRBV5-1	TRBJ2-3	TRBD2	NA	TGCGCCAGCAGCTTGGGCCCTAGCGGGGCCCAGGGAGATACGCAGTATTTT	CASSLGPSGAQGDTQYF
TRBV5-1	TRBJ2-6	NA	NA	TGCGCCAGCAGCGGCGGCCGCTCTGGGGCCAACGTCCTGACTTTC	CASSGGRSGANVLTF
TRBV12-3/TRBV12-4	TRBJ2-3	NA	NA	TGTGCCAGCATGGTAATAACTGCTAGCACAGATACGCAGTATTTT	CASMVITASTDTQYF
TRBV11-2	TRBJ2-2	NA	NA	TGTGCCAGCAGCTTTTGGGGCAATTCCGGGGAGCTGTTTTTT	CASSFWGNSGELFF
TRBV4-1	TRBJ2-1	NA	NA	TGCGCCAGCAGCCAAATATCGAGCTCCTACAATGAGCAGTTCTTC	CASSQISSSYNEQFF
TRBV5-1	TRBJ2-1	TRBD2	NA	TGCGCCAGCAGTCCTAATACTAGCGGGTTTGAGCAGTTCTTC	CASSPNTSGFEQFF
TRBV12-5	TRBJ2-7	NA	NA	TGTGCTAGTGGTTTGGTTGGGTACTACGAGCAGTACTTC	CASGLVGYYEQYF
TRBV28	TRBJ1-2	NA	few	TGTGCCAGCAGTTTTCGGACAGTCGATGGCTACACCTTC	CASSFRTVDGYTF
TRBV7-9	TRBJ1-1	TRBD1	few	TGTGCCAGCAGCTTATCCGCGCCAGGGGGCACTGAAGCTTTCTTT	CASSLSAPGGTEAFF
TRBV7-3	TRBJ2-3	NA	few	TGTGCCAGCAGCTTAATGGCCACAGATACGCAGTATTTT	CASSLMATDTQYF
TRBV9	TRBJ1-4	NA	NA	TGTGCCAGCAGTGAAAGCGGGGCCACTAATGAAAAACTGTTTTTT	CASSESGATNEKLFF
TRBV9	TRBJ2-4	NA	few	TGTGCCAGCAGCCCGATGAGGGACACGTCAAACATTCAGTACTTC	CASSPMRDTSNIQYF
TRBV12-3/TRBV12-4	TRBJ2-2	NA	NA	TGTGCCAGCAGTTTGGCCGGTGTAGCGCAGAACACCGGGGAGCTGTTTTTT	CASSLAGVAQNTGELFF
TRBV6-2/TRBV6-3	TRBJ2-1	NA	NA	TGTGCCAGCAGAGACCGGGACGGGTACAATGAGCAGTTCTTC	CASRDRDGYNEQFF
TRBV5-6	TRBJ2-1	NA	few	TGTGCCAGCAGCGCCGCTAATAAGGATGAGCAGTTCTTC	CASSAANKDEQFF
TRBV12-3/TRBV12-4	TRBJ2-7	TRBD2	few	TGTGCCAGCACAGCGGGGGACGAGCAGTACTTC	CASTAGDEQYF
TRBV10-3	TRBJ2-7	TRBD2	NA	TGTGCCATCAGTGCGTCTAGCGGGGGCTACGAGCAGTACTTC	CAISASSGGYEQYF
TRBV9	TRBJ2-3	NA	few	TGTGCCAGCAGCTTGGGGGGGGCCGGCCGGGATACGCAGTATTTT	CASSLGGAGRDTQYF
TRBV28	TRBJ2-1	NA	NA	TGTGCCAGCAGTTTGTCAGGGTATCAGTTCTTC	CASSLSGYQFF
TRBV7-6	TRBJ2-2	NA	few	TGTGCCAGCAGCCCCGACTGGAACGCGAACACCGGGGAGCTGTTTTTT	CASSPDWNANTGELFF
TRBV28	TRBJ2-6	NA	NA	TGTGCCAGCAGTTTCCTGGGGCCAAGCTCTGGGGCCAACGTCCTGACTTTC	CASSFLGPSSGANVLTF